The 10 T cell receptor beta chains below all came from one sample that was sequenced in a study of T cells in Graves' hyperthyroidism and ophthalmopathy. TCR beta CDR3 regions were amplified from RNA transcripts. HTBI primers were the set used in a first-round RT-PCR of the TCR CDR3. TCRdb reprocessed the multiplex PCR reads via MiXCR and lists one record per CDR3 protein. This sample has a few hundred thousand distinct CDR3 sequences, with 40% to 55% found just once. The sequencing input was peripheral blood or thyroid tissue (not recorded which). Receptors originate from a woman aged 18 to 35 with Graves' hyperthyroidism.

The chain uses TRBV7-7 and TRBJ2-5; D is uncertain. Germline CDR1 reads SSHAT; CDR2 reads FNYEAQ (reference sequence). The CDR3 covers 14 residues. CDR3 sequence reads: CARDGSQAGETQYF. DNA of the CDR3: TGTGCTAGAGATGGCTCGCAGGCTGGGGAGACCCAGTACTTC.

The rearrangement uses TRBV15 and TRBJ2-2; the match to TRBD1 covers 9 bases. The CDR3 has 15 residues. V lost 9 bases, J lost 1 base, and 6 bases stayed unmatched. Germline V CDR1 and CDR2: LNHNV, YYDKDF (reference sequence). CDR3 amino acids: CATRAGQGNTGELFF. CDR3 nucleotides: TGTGCCACTCGGGCGGGACAGGGGAACACCGGGGAGCTGTTTTTT.

This clonotype showed up just a few times. The J gene is TRBJ2-2, the V gene TRBV27; 7 positions agree with TRBD2. This CDR3 region has 13 residues. CDR1 is MNHEY and CDR2 is SMNVEV in the germline V gene (reference sequence). V gave up 5 bases and J gave up 6 bases; unmatched junction bases: 3. CDR3 residues: CASSPRGAGELFF. CDR3 sequence (DNA): TGTGCCAGCAGTCCTCGGGGGGCCGGGGAGCTGTTTTTT.

This chain joins TRBV9 and TRBJ1-1, with 10 nucleotides matching TRBD1. Germline V gives CDR1 SGDLS, CDR2 YYNGEE. The ends lost 7 bases at V and 5 bases at J; junction bases unmatched: 11. The CDR3 covers 15 residues. CDR3 region: CASSPIPGQGTEAFF. Here the CDR3 DNA reads TGTGCCAGCTCACCTATCCCGGGACAGGGGACTGAAGCTTTCTTT.

This sequence joins TRBV20-1 and TRBJ2-7; the match to TRBD2 covers 12 bases. The better agreement between TRBJ2-1 and the DNA end casts doubt on the J call. CDR3 length: 15 amino acids. The germline V gene encodes CDR1 DFQATT and CDR2 SNEGSKA (reference sequence). The CDR3 nucleotides read TGCAGTGCTAGGACTAGCGGGAGTGAGGCCTACGAGCAGTTCTTC. It yields the protein CSARTSGSEAYEQFF.

The chain combines TRBV6-5 with TRBJ1-1; D is unclear. This CDR3 is built from 13 residues. Germline V gene sequence: CDR1 MNHEY, CDR2 SVGAGI. The V gene lost 10 bases and the J gene lost 1 base, with 13 bases spanning the gap. CDR3: CAITNSPNTEAFF. The CDR3 coding sequence is TGTGCCATCACAAACAGCCCGAACACTGAAGCTTTCTTT.

The table lists this clonotype with a few counts. This sequence may be a read error, since a much larger clone differs from it by one base. This rearrangement joins TRBV9 to TRBJ2-5; 7 bases map to TRBD1. The CDR3 covers 14 residues. CDR1 and CDR2 (germline): SGDLS, YYNGEE. The J segment lost 2 bases and the V segment lost 4 bases, leaving 5 bases of the junction unmatched. CDR3 protein: CASSPGQLQETQYF. CDR3 nucleotides: TGTGCCAGCAGCCCGGGACAGCTACAAGAGACCCAGTACTTC.

The table lists this clonotype with many counts. V gene TRBV5-4 combines with J gene TRBJ1-4; D is ambiguous. Germline lookup yields CDR1 SGHNT and CDR2 YYREEE (reference sequence). The CDR3 sequence is 14 residues long. Trimming removed 3 bases at V and 4 bases at J, with 10 bases between. The CDR3 here is CASSSDTDNEKLFF. The CDR3 region has the DNA TGTGCCAGCAGCTCAGACACAGATAATGAAAAACTGTTTTTT.

In its sample, this clonotype was seen many times. The chain has TRBV29-1 and TRBJ2-2, with unresolved D. Germline CDR1 SQVTM, CDR2 ANQGSEA. Trimming took 7 bases from V and 3 from J, leaving 6 bases between them. The CDR3 runs 11 residues. This CDR3 is CSALYTGELFF. The DNA of the CDR3 is TGCAGCGCCCTTTACACCGGGGAGCTGTTTTTT.

J is TRBJ2-7 and V is TRBV10-3; possible D gene TRBD1, 6 bases. V was trimmed by 8 bases and J by 4 bases, leaving 15 bases between them. The CDR3 totals 13 residues. Germline values: CDR1 ENHRY, CDR2 SYGVKD. The CDR3 DNA is TGTGCCATCTCGGGTTGGGGGCAGTACGAGCAGTACTTC. It is translated as CAISGWGQYEQYF.